The source of this T cell receptor beta chain is a study of cytomegalovirus exposure and HLA in healthy donors. Points from the study as a whole: With high specificity and sensitivity, the classifier reportedly diagnosed cytomegalovirus status. Immune exposure information comprised only CMV serostatus.

Germline V gives CDR1 SGHTA, CDR2 FQGNSA. This CDR3 is 15 amino acids long. J gave up 9 bases and V 7 bases, and 13 bases lay outside the gene matches. On this clone itself: What it binds is not known.

The primer mix had 60 Vbeta and 13 Jbeta primers. The data were produced by immunoSEQ multiplex PCR, yet TCRdb's version contains in-frame clones alone and is incomplete. Of about 190,000 clones in the sample, 81% were seen once. Healthy donors of bone marrow made up the group. The chain carries TRBV7-2 and TRBJ2-1; 9 nucleotides match TRBD1. This TCR was recovered from a man between 45 and 60 years old in good health and CMV-seronegative. The sequenced sample consisted of PBMCs. The CDR3, as DNA: TGTGCCAGCACCCCCAAGGACAGGGGAAATGGTGAGCAGTTCTTC. This codes for CASTPKDRGNGEQFF.